The T cell receptor beta chain described here comes from a study of blood T cell repertoires in COVID-19. The overall study: PBMCs, B-cell-depleted T cells, or T cells provided the cDNA or gDNA that made up the material.

Residents of about two dozen US areas, aged roughly 18 to 95 years, made up the participants. Cohort allocation depended upon clinical history that participants reported. Per the original methods: Amplification with reference gene primers provided the estimates of nucleated cell counts. TCRdb keeps only in-frame clones here, not all; method: immunoSEQ multiplex PCR. V and J calls and clone size are as listed in that table; D and trimming were resolved from the DNA. The sample includes a few hundred thousand clones, approximately 89% seen only once; the top ten take less than 9.5%. The germline V gene encodes CDR1 MNHNS and CDR2 SASEGT. Trimming took off 3 bases at V and 9 bases at J, with 18 bases between the two ends. CDR3 size: 15 residues.

The receptor was derived from a woman aged 30 to 39 who had recovered from COVID-19. The genes are TRBV6-1 and TRBJ2-1; D is possibly TRBD2 (5 bases). Sequencing used PBMCs or T cells enriched from blood (not recorded which). The chain's CDR3 is CASSEYASQTSEQFF. The CDR3 bases are TGTGCCAGCAGTGAGTACGCTAGCCAAACTAGTGAGCAGTTCTTC.